What follows are 16 T cell receptor beta chains derived from one specimen sequenced in a study of T cell changes during pregnancy in multiple sclerosis (dated by TCRdb to about 2019). Receptor libraries were prepared by the immunoSEQ multiplex PCR assay. TCRdb holds this immuneACCESS table with in-frame rearrangements only. Some clones are missing; in checked studies, unresolved V genes explain under half, and the rest has no known cause. This sample holds some 50,000 clones; 85% to 95% were observed only once. Around 6.4% of the sample lies in the top ten. The specimen was CD8+ T cells from peripheral blood mononuclear cells, collected in the first trimester of pregnancy. The receptors originated from a female donor with multiple sclerosis, enrolled in a pregnancy study.

This chain joins TRBV19 and TRBJ2-1; TRBD2 matches 12 bases. The J segment lost 5 bases and the V segment lost 5 bases, leaving 4 bases of the junction unmatched. Germline loops: CDR1 LNHDA, CDR2 SQIVND (reference sequence). CDR3 length equals 15 residues. The CDR3 DNA sequence: TGTGCCAGTAGTCCCCTAGCGGGAGGGCACAATGAGCAGTTCTTC. It yields the protein CASSPLAGGHNEQFF. Filled out from reference TRBV19 and TRBJ2-1, the complete variable domain reads DGGITQSPKYLFRKEGQNVTLSCEQNLNHDAMYWYRQDPGQGLRLIYYSQIVNDFQKGDIAEGYSVSREKKESFPLTVTSAQKNPTAFYLCASSPLAGGHNEQFFGPGTRLTVL.

This chain uses TRBV5-4 with TRBJ2-5; 7 bases line up with TRBD2. Per the germline V gene, CDR1 is SGHNT and CDR2 is YYREEE (reference sequence). There are 14 residues in the CDR3. V was pared by 3 bases and J by 3 bases, with 5 bases of the junction left unmatched. This CDR3 reads CASSWSLAEETQYF. DNA for the CDR3: TGTGCCAGCAGCTGGTCGCTAGCGGAAGAGACCCAGTACTTC.

The chain combines TRBV15 with TRBJ1-1; tentative D call: TRBD1 (5 bases). Germline values: CDR1 LNHNV, CDR2 YYDKDF (reference sequence). Trimming removed 1 base at V and 8 bases at J, with 8 bases between. This CDR3 is built from 12 residues. The chain's CDR3 is CATSRGAGEAFF. CDR3 DNA sequence: TGTGCCACCAGCAGAGGAGCAGGGGAAGCTTTCTTT.

This chain's CDR3 is CASSLDQGFYRDNEQFF. The CDR3 region has the DNA TGTGCCAGCAGCTTAGATCAGGGGTTTTACCGGGACAATGAGCAGTTCTTC. The V call is TRBV11-2, the J call TRBJ2-1; D is possibly TRBD1 (6 bases). The CDR3 contains 17 residues. Trimming cost V 0 bases and J 5 bases, with 17 bases left between them. Germline values: CDR1 SGHAT, CDR2 FQNNGV. Together with reference TRBV11-2 and TRBJ2-1, the CDR3 gives the full variable domain: EAGVAQSPRYKIIEKRQSVAFWCNPISGHATLYWYQQILGQGPKLLIQFQNNGVVDDSQLPKDRFSAERLKGVDSTLKIQPAKLEDSAVYLCASSLDQGFYRDNEQFFGPGTRLTVL.

The chain recombines TRBV13 with TRBJ2-1; 8 bases map to TRBD1. Germline values: CDR1 PRHDT, CDR2 FYEKMQ (reference sequence). The V segment lost 6 bases and the J segment 3 bases; nucleotides outside the gene matches: 10. The CDR3 runs to 16 residues. The CDR3 DNA is TGTGCCAGCAGACAAAATCAGGGGGCCTTCTACAATGAGCAGTTCTTC. It encodes CASRQNQGAFYNEQFF.

The table lists this clone with a count of one. The chain joins TRBV10-3 to TRBJ2-7; tentative D call: TRBD1 (5 bases). CDR3 size: 15 residues. Germline assignment: CDR1 ENHRY and CDR2 SYGVKD. V gave up 5 bases and J gave up 0 bases, with 14 bases separating them. This CDR3 reads CAISTTGAISYEQYF. CDR3 sequence (DNA): TGTGCCATCAGTACTACAGGAGCAATCTCCTACGAGCAGTACTTC.

V gene TRBV13 combines with J gene TRBJ2-7; 10 bases are shared with TRBD2. The V gene's germline CDR1 is PRHDT and CDR2 FYEKMQ (reference sequence). This CDR3 region has 15 residues. Unmatched junction bases numbered 8, after V lost 5 bases and J lost 4 bases. CDR3 nucleotide sequence: TGTGCCAGCAGCCCCGCGGGACTAGCGAGTTACGAGCAGTACTTC. It specifies CASSPAGLASYEQYF.

The CDR3 region is CASSRGTGYNNEQFF. In DNA form, the CDR3 reads TGTGCCAGCAGCCGGGGGACAGGCTATAACAATGAGCAGTTCTTC. J is TRBJ2-1 and V is TRBV13; 8 positions agree with TRBD1. The ends lost 5 bases at V and 5 bases at J; junction bases unmatched: 8. The germline gives CDR1 PRHDT, CDR2 FYEKMQ (reference sequence). The CDR3 consists of 15 residues.

The chain employs TRBV15 and TRBJ2-5, with D possibly TRBD1 on 9 matching bases. With 3 bases removed from V and 6 bases from J, the gap between germline ends came to 17 bases. The germline V gene encodes CDR1 LNHNV and CDR2 YYDKDF (reference sequence). The CDR3 covers 15 residues. CDR3 sequence (DNA): TGTGCCACCAGCAGGGGACAGGGTAGCGGGAAGACCCAGTACTTC. This encodes CATSRGQGSGKTQYF.

Only one count was recorded for this clone. CDR3 sequence (DNA): TGTGCCAGCAGGGCCGGGACAGGGGGCGCAGATACGCAGTATTTT. Residues: CASRAGTGGADTQYF. The chain recombines TRBV6-6 with TRBJ2-3; 12 bases agree with TRBD1. Trimming at V came to 6 bases and at J to 4 bases, leaving 5 bases not matched to a gene. The germline V gene encodes CDR1 MNHNY and CDR2 SVGAGI (reference sequence). This CDR3 contains 15 residues.

J is TRBJ1-5 and V is TRBV11-2; D perhaps matches TRBD1 (5 bases). Trimming took off 4 bases at V and 2 bases at J, with 18 bases between the two ends. Germline-derived CDR1 and CDR2 are SGHAT and FQNNGV. The CDR3 is 17 amino acids. The CDR3 loop is CASSSTPGGLGNQPQHF. The CDR3 region has the DNA TGTGCCAGCAGCTCCACTCCGGGGGGGTTGGGCAATCAGCCCCAGCATTTT.

The CDR3 sequence is CASSDYGGHVGGNTIYF. CDR3 coding DNA: TGTGCCAGCAGTGATTACGGGGGGCATGTTGGTGGAAACACCATATATTTT. The chain joins TRBV6-1 to TRBJ1-3; D possibly corresponds to TRBD1 (6 bases). The CDR3 extends over 17 amino acids. The V end lost 3 bases, the J end lost 3 bases, and 18 bases lay between the germline ends. From germline, CDR1 is MNHNS and CDR2 SASEGT.

This sequence joins TRBV6-1 and TRBJ2-7; 8 bases line up with TRBD1. CDR3 length: 11 residues. V lost 9 bases to trimming and J lost 9 bases; unmatched junction nucleotides: 7. Germline CDR1 and CDR2: MNHNS and SASEGT. CDR3 residues: CASDRGPLQYF. In DNA form, the CDR3 reads TGTGCCAGTGACAGGGGTCCTCTGCAGTACTTC.

The chain links TRBV28 to TRBJ2-7; D might be TRBD2 (6 bases). Trimming removed 5 bases at V and 6 bases at J, with 11 bases between. From germline, CDR1 is MDHEN and CDR2 SYDVKM. The CDR3 runs to 12 residues. CDR3 loop: CASSPGGSEQYF. DNA of the CDR3: TGTGCCAGCAGTCCCGGAGGGTCCGAGCAGTACTTC.

The CDR3 is CASSLGVLAEAGDYEQYF. The CDR3 bases are TGTGCCAGCAGCTTAGGGGTACTAGCGGAGGCGGGGGACTACGAGCAGTACTTC. The chain links TRBV13 to TRBJ2-7, with 8 bases matching TRBD2. Trimming at V came to 0 bases and at J to 3 bases, leaving 13 bases not matched to a gene. The germline CDR1 and CDR2 sequences are PRHDT and FYEKMQ (reference sequence). The length of the CDR3 is 18 residues.

The chain has TRBV5-6 and TRBJ2-1; D might be TRBD2 (6 bases). Trimming pared 4 bases from V and 4 bases from J, leaving 15 bases between. Germline V gene lookup returns CDR1 SGHDT and CDR2 YYEEEE. CDR3 size: 15 residues. The CDR3 DNA reads as TGTGCCAGCAGCCAGGGTGTGGGAGGATACAATGAGCAGTTCTTC. Translated, it gives CASSQGVGGYNEQFF.